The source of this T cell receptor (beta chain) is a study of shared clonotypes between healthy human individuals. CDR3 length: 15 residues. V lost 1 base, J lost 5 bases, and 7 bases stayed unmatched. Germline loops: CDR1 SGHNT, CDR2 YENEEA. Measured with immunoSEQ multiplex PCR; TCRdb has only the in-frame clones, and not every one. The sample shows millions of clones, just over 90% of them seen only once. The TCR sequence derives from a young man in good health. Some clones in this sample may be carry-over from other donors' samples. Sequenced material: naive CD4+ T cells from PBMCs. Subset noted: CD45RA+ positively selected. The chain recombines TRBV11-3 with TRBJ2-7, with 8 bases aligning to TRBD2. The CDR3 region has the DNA TGTGCCAGCAGCTTAGGTGGTAGCGGGATCCACGAGCAGTACTTC. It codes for CASSLGGSGIHEQYF.